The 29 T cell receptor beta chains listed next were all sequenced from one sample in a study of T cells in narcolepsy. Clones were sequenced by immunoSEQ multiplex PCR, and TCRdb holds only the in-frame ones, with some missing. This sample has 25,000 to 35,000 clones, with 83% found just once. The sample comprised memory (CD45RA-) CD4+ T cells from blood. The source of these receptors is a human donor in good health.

The CDR3 is CASSDGGQGWDEQFF. The CDR3 DNA reads TGCGCCAGCAGTGACGGGGGACAGGGGTGGGATGAGCAGTTCTTC. The gene calls are TRBV10-2 and TRBJ2-1, with 10 bases that match TRBD1. J lost 8 bases, V lost 3 bases, and 7 bases had no gene match. Looked up from germline, CDR1 is WSHSY and CDR2 is SAAADI. This CDR3 is built from 15 residues.

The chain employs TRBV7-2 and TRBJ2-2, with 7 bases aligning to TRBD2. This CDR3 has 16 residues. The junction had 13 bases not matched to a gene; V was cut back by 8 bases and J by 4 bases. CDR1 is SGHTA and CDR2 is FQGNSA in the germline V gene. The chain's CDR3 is CASVPLGGDITGELFF. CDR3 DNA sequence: TGTGCCAGCGTCCCCCTTGGGGGGGATATCACCGGGGAGCTGTTTTTT.

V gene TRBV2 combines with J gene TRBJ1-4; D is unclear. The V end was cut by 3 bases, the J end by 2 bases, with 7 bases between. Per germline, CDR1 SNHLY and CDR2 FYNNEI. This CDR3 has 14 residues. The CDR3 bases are TGTGCCAGCAGTGATCGGCAGACTAATGAAAAACTGTTTTTT. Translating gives CASSDRQTNEKLFF.

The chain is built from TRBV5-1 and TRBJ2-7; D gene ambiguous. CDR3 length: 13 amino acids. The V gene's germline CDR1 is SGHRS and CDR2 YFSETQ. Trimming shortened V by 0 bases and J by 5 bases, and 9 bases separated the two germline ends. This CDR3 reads CASSLEGWNEQYF. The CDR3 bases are TGCGCCAGCAGCTTGGAGGGATGGAACGAGCAGTACTTC. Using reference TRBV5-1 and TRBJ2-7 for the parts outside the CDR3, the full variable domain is KAGVTQTPRYLIKTRGQQVTLSCSPISGHRSVSWYQQTPGQGLQFLFEYFSETQRNKGNFPGRFSGRQFSNSRSEMNVSTLELGDSALYLCASSLEGWNEQYFGPGTRLTVT.

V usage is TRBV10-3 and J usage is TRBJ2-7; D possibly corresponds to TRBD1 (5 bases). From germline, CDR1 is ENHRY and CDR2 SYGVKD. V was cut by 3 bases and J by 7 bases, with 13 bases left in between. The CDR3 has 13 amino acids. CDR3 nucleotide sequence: TGTGCCATCAGTGAAAGGGGCCCGGGTGAGCAGTACTTC. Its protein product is CAISERGPGEQYF.

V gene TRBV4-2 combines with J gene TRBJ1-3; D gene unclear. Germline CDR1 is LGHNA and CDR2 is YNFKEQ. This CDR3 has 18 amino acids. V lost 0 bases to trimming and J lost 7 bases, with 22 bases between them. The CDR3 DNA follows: TGTGCCAGCAGCCAAGATCCCTCCTACGAGGGTGGTTGGAACACCATATATTTT. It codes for CASSQDPSYEGGWNTIYF.

The CDR3 spells CASSGNTGELFF. For the CDR3, the DNA is TGCGCCAGCAGTGGCAACACCGGGGAGCTGTTTTTT. V gene TRBV10-2 combines with J gene TRBJ2-2; no firm D call. Germline V gene lookup returns CDR1 WSHSY and CDR2 SAAADI. Deletions cut 4 bases from V and 2 bases from J, with 2 bases between. The CDR3 extends over 12 amino acids.

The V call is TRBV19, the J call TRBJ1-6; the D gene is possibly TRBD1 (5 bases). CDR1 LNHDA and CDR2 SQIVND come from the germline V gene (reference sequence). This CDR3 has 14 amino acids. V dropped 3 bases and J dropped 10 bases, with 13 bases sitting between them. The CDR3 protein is CASSMGLSGSPLHF. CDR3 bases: TGTGCCAGTAGTATGGGGCTTTCTGGATCACCCCTCCACTTT.

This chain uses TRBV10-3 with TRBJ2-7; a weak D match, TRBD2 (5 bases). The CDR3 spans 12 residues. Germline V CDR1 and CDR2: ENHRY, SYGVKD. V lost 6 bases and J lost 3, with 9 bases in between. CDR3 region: CAISRTGYEQYF. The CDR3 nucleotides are TGTGCCATCAGCCGGACTGGCTACGAGCAGTACTTC.

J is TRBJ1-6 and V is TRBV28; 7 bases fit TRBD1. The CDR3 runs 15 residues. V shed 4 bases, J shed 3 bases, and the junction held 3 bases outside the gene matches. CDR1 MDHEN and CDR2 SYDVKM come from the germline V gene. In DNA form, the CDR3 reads TGTGCCAGCAGTTGGGGACAGAGCTATAATTCACCCCTCCACTTT. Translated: CASSWGQSYNSPLHF.

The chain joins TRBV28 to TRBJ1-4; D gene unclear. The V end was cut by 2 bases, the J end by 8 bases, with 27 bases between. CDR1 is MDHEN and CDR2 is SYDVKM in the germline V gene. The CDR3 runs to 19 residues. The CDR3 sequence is CASSLGRGSPGLKQEKLFF. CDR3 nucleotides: TGTGCCAGCAGTTTAGGGAGAGGCTCCCCCGGCCTGAAGCAAGAAAAACTGTTTTTT.

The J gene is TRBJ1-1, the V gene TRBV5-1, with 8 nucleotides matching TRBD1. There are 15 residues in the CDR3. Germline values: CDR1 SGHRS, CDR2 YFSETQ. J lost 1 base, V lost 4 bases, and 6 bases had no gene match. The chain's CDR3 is CASSRGQGTNTEAFF. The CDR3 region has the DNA TGCGCCAGCAGCCGCGGACAGGGCACGAACACTGAAGCTTTCTTT.

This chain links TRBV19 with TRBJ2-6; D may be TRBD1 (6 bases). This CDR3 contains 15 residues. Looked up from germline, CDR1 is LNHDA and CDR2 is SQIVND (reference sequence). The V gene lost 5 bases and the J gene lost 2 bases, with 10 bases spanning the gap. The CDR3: CASSQTGTGANVLTF. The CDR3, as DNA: TGTGCCAGTAGTCAAACAGGGACTGGGGCCAACGTCCTGACTTTC.

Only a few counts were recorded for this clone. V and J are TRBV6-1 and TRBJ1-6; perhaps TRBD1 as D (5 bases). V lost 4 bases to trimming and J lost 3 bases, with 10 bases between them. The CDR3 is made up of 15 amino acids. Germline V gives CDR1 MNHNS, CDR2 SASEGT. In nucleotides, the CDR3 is TGTGCCAGCAGTGCGACAGACTTCTATAATTCACCCCTCCACTTT. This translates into CASSATDFYNSPLHF.

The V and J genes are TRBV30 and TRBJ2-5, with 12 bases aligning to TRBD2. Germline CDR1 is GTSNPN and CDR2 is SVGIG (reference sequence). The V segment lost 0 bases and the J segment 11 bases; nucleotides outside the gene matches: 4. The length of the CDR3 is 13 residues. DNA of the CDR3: TGTGCCTGGAGTGTAGGGCTAGCGGGGGGGCAGTACTTC. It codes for CAWSVGLAGGQYF. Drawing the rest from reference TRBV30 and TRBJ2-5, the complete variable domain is SQTIHQWPATLVQPVGSPLSLECTVEGTSNPNLYWYRQAAGRGLQLLFYSVGIGQISSEVPQNLSASRPQDRQFILSSKKLLLSDSGFYLCAWSVGLAGGQYFGPGTRLLVL.

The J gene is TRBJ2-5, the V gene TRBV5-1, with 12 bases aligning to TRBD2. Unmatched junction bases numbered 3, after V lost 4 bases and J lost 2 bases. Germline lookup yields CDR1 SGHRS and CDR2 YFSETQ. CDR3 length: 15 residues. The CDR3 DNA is TGCGCCAGCAGCCCTAGCGGGGGGGTACAAGAGACCCAGTACTTC. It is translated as CASSPSGGVQETQYF.

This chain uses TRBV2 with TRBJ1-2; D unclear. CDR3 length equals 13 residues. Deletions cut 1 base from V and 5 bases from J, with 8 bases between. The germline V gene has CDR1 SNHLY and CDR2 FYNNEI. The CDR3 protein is CASSEGRLYGYTF. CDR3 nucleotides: TGTGCCAGCAGTGAAGGGCGGCTTTATGGCTACACCTTC.

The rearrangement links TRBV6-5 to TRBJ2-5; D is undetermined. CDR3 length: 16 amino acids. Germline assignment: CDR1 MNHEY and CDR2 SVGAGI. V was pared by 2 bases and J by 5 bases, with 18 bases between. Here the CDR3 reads CASSYRTTQSPETQYF. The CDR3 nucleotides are TGTGCCAGCAGTTACAGGACCACGCAGTCCCCGGAGACCCAGTACTTC.

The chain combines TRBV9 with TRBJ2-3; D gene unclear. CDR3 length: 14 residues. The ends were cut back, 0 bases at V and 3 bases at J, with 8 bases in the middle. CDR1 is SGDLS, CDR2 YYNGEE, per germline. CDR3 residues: CASSVEASTDTQYF. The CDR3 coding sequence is TGTGCCAGCAGCGTAGAAGCCTCAACAGATACGCAGTATTTT.

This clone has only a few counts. CDR3 DNA: TGTGCCAGCAGCTTAGTCCAGGGTGACACAGATACGCAGTATTTT. This gives the protein CASSLVQGDTDTQYF. The rearrangement links TRBV7-9 to TRBJ2-3, with D possibly being TRBD1 (5 bases). CDR3 length equals 15 residues. V shed 1 base and J shed 2 bases, with 10 bases lying between them. CDR1 and CDR2 from the germline V gene are SEHNR and FQNEAQ (reference sequence).

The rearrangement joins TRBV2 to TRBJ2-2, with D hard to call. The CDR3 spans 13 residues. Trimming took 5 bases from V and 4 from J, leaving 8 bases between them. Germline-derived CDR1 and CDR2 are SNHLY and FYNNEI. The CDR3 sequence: CASSYGLTGELFF. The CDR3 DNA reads TGTGCCAGCAGTTACGGCCTCACCGGGGAGCTGTTTTTT.

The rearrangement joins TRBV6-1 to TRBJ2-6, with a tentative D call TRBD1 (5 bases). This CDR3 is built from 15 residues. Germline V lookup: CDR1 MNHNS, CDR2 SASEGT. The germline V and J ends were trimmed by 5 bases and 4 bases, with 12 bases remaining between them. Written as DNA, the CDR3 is TGTGCCAGCAGTCCTAGGGGAAGGGGGGCCAACGTCCTGACTTTC. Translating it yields CASSPRGRGANVLTF.

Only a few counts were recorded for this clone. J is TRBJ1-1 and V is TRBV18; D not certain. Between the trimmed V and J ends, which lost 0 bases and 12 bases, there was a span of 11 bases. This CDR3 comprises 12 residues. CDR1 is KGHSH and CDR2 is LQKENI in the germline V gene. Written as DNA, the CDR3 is TGTGCCAGCTCACCACCGGGAGGGAGATCTTTCTTT. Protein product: CASSPPGGRSFF.

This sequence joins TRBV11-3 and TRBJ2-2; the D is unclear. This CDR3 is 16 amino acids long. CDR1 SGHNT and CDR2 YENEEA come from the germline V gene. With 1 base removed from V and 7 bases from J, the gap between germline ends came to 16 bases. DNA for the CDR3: TGTGCCAGCAGCTTAGGTTTCGCGGAAGTCGACGGGGAGCTGTTTTTT. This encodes CASSLGFAEVDGELFF.

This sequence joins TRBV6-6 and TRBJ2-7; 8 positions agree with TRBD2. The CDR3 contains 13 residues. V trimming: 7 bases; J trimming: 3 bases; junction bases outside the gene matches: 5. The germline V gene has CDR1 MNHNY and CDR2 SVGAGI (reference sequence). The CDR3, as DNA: TGTGCCAGCACCAGCGGGGGAGGCTACGAGCAGTACGTC. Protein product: CASTSGGGYEQYV.

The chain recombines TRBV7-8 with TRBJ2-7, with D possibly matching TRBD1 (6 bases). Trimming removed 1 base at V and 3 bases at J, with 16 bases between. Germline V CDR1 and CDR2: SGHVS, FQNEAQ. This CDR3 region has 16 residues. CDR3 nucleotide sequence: TGTGCCAGCAGCTTAGTCTCCAGACAGGAGTACTACGAGCAGTACTTC. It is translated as CASSLVSRQEYYEQYF.

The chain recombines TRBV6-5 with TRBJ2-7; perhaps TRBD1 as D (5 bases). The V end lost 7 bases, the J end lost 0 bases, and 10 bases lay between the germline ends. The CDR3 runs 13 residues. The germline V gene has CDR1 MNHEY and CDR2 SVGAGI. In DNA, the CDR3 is TGTGCCAGCAACCAGGGTTTCTCCTACGAGCAGTACTTC. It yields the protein CASNQGFSYEQYF.

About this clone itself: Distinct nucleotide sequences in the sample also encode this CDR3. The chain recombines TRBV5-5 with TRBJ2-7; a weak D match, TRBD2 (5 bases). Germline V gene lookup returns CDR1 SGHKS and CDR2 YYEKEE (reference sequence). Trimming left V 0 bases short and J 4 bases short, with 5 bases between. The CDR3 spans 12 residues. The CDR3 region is CASSLGGYEQYV. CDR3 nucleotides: TGTGCCAGCAGCTTGGGAGGGTACGAGCAGTACGTC.

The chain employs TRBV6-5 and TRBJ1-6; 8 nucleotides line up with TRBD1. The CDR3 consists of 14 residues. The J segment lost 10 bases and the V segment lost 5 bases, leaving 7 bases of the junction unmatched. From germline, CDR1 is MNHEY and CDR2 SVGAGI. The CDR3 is CASSLTGEGSPLHF. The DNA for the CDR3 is TGTGCCAGCAGTCTGACAGGGGAAGGGTCACCCCTCCACTTT.